The source of this T cell receptor beta chain is a study of blood T cells in healthy people across ages (dated by TCRdb to between 2014 and 2017). For context, the study as a whole: In model experiments, roughly one uniquely barcoded TCR beta cDNA molecule per two T cells was captured by template switching. The study measured age-related changes in TCR beta repertoire diversity using deep sequencing normalized with unique cDNA molecular identifiers. The donors were split into four age groups: young (average around 15 years), middle-aged (more than 35), aged (approximately 60) and long-lived (more than 80). For two donors (one aged 18 to 30 and one aged 80 or older), the study analyzed two additional independent replicas of 1 million unique cDNA reads from the same blood draw.

The donors were roughly 39 Caucasian individuals from Russia, aged 6 to 90 years, who were systemically healthy. Approximately 9 milliliters of peripheral blood were collected from each donor into EDTA-treated Vacutainer tubes. Ficoll-Paque density-gradient centrifugation was used to isolate PBMCs, with at least 6 million per sample. Total RNA was extracted from PBMCs with Trizol reagent, with at least 5.5 micrograms obtained per sample. The percentages of naive CD45RAhigh/CD27high T cells were determined by flow cytometry on a PBMC aliquot from every donor. About this clonotype: The antigen this receptor binds is unknown. Per-base quality was not reported, and no clone a single base away is much larger than it.

Here is what the overall study found, with its caveats: Compared with the aged group, the long-lived group had more naive CD4+ T cells, fewer expanded clones and increased TCR diversity, suggesting age selection. Observed TCR beta diversity per million T cells fell roughly linearly with age, and a significant reduction was already apparent by age around 44. Observed TCR beta diversity correlated strongly with the percentage of naive T cells measured by flow cytometry. Bulk unsorted PBMC profiling prevented conclusive comparison of naive and antigen-experienced compartments. Total diversity estimates from one million sequenced T cells were considered lower bounds and underestimates. Because donor CMV infection status was unknown, age-related changes in expanded clonotypes were potentially confounded.

CDR1 SGHVS and CDR2 FQNEAQ are derived from the germline V gene. The CDR3 spans 16 residues, from the cysteine through the phenylalanine. Of the read, only the CDR3 DNA is kept; its 48 bases are in frame from base 1. Trimming leaves V shorter by 8 bases and J shorter by 3 bases, with the junction holding 13 bases beyond the gene matches. Libraries were made using 5' RACE. Sequencing relied on an Illumina HiSeq 2500. A second roughly 6 to 12 cycle PCR used a sample-barcoded 5' primer and a J-beta primer mix. Each TCR beta cDNA molecule received a unique molecular identifier from a template-switch 5' adaptor carrying 12 random nucleotides. At least 3 million CDR3-containing paired-end reads were obtained from each sample. The Mint cDNA synthesis kit, primed by a TRBC-specific oligonucleotide, was used to synthesize first-strand cDNA from all RNA. All cDNA was treated with uracil-DNA glycosylase and then went through a first 18-cycle PCR with the universal primers M1SS and BC2_uni_R. Per the source publication's procedure: Normalization of each sample was performed by random selection of 1 million high-quality reads, each carrying a distinct molecular identifier. Reads sharing molecular identifiers were discarded rather than binned into consensus sequences. MiTCR, with a Q25 quality threshold and the strictest error-elimination algorithm, was used for CDR3 identification, clonotype clustering and error correction. A nonparametric unseen species model with Euler transformation was used to estimate a lower bound on total TCR beta diversity. The public reads were quality trimmed at Q25 with fastp and then assembled into clones with MiXCR by TCRdb, keeping productive beta chains. Rows are unified per CDR3 protein, each entry keeping the most common DNA and genes. The V and J calls reflect TCRdb's pipeline rather than the authors' work. For this sample the table gives over 450,000 distinct CDR3 sequences, of which less than 25% were detected only once. The ten most abundant clones make up roughly 9.4% of the sample.

These data also featured in a second study, about T cells of mothers and their children. Per that second paper: The donors were nine systemically healthy Caucasian individuals, made up of three mothers and their six children. cDNA synthesis used all of the extracted RNA, with around 1.6 ug of RNA in each 15 ul reaction. Sample barcodes and 2-4 random nucleotides were added via the M1S primer in the second PCR. More than 8 million TCR beta CDR3 reads were obtained from each mother, and roughly 3 million reads were obtained from each child. In both related and unrelated pairs, thymic selection shapes the output of TCR recombination in a similar way, with inherited differences having only a minor effect. Related mother-child pairs always showed normalized repertoire overlap that was slightly higher than in unrelated mother-child pairs, though the difference was never significant. No persistent microchimeric T cell clones were detected, at a sensitivity of around 100 clones per million clonotypes. Deep NGS was used in the study to compare the TCR beta repertoires of mothers and children and to look for features that separate related mother-child pairs from unrelated individuals. Mothers averaged roughly 40 +/- 4 years of age and children averaged around 10 +/- 4 years. After adapters were ligated using NEBNext reagents, the libraries underwent 100+100 nt paired-end sequencing on an Illumina HiSeq 2000. To prevent cross-contamination, the mother and child libraries were prepared a month apart and were sequenced in separate runs. Each donor had between about 450,000 and 2,200,000 distinct TCR beta clonotypes identified. Naive TCR beta clonotypes were estimated from low-frequency clonotypes matched to each donor's FACS-determined naive share, without sorting.

This TCR came from a boy aged 5-17 years in good health. The sample consisted of blood. The V and J genes are TRBV7-8 and TRBJ2-3; 8 middle bases align to TRBD2. The DNA sequence is TGTGCCAGCCGACCGAACTCCGGGGGGGATACAGATACGCAGTATTTT. This yields the protein CASRPNSGGDTDTQYF.